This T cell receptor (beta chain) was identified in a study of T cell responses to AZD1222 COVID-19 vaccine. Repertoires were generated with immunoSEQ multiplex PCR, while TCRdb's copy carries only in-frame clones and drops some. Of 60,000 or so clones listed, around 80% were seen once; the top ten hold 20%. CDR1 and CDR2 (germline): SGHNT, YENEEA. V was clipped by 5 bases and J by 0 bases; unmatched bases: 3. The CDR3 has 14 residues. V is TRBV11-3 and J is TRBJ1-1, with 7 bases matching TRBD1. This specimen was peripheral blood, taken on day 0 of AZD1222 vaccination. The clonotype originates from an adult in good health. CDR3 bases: TGTGCCAGCAGCCTCCAGGGGGTGAACACTGAAGCTTTCTTT. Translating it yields CASSLQGVNTEAFF.